This T cell receptor beta chain derives from a study of T cell responses to AZD1222 COVID-19 vaccine. Broader study findings: CD4 TCRs linked to vaccination spanned spike, dominating at 160-218 and 743-854. Clonal diversity was possibly underestimated, and the donors were mostly white British, with more females.

Germline trimming cut 5 bases from V and 0 bases from J; bases unmatched to any gene: 5. Germline CDR1 reads SGHAT; CDR2 reads FQNNGV. This CDR3 has 15 residues. This clone was seen just once. Its antigen is not known. Clones were read by immunoSEQ multiplex PCR, and TCRdb kept only the in-frame ones, dropping some. The sample carries roughly 120,000 clones, roughly 84% recorded once. This TCR was recovered from an adult in good health. J is TRBJ2-3 and V is TRBV11-2, with 7 positions matching TRBD2. The material was peripheral blood, obtained on day 0 of AZD1222 vaccination. The CDR3 sequence: CASSPGGTSTDTQYF. The CDR3 DNA sequence: TGTGCCAGCAGCCCCGGGGGGACTAGCACAGATACGCAGTATTTT.